This TCR beta chain was documented in a study of regulatory T cells in long-lasting Graves disease. Documented time point: newly diagnosed GD, antithyroid drugs for less than 3 months. RNA extracted from PBMCs served as the sequencing template. The CDR3 is made up of 15 amino acids. Trimming took 7 bases from V and 4 from J; bases not matched to a gene: 10. Per the germline V gene, CDR1 is MNHNS and CDR2 is SASEGT. The TCR beta library used iRepertoire HTBI primers with Arm-PCR amplification of CDR3. TCRdb recomputed calls from the multiplex PCR reads with MiXCR, one row per CDR3 protein. The table shows some 200,000 distinct CDR3 sequences, with approximately 18% occurring only once. This clonotype was detected many times. Its antigen is unknown. Regarding the study as a whole: Those with persistent disease had in common more public clonotypes (around 2,700) than new patients (966).

This sample was also put to use in a study of T cells in Graves' hyperthyroidism and ophthalmopathy. From that study: HTBI primers were the set used in a first-round RT-PCR of the TCR CDR3.

The source of this sequence is a woman aged 25 to 39 with Graves disease. The sample in question was peripheral blood mononuclear cells (PBMCs), obtained at new diagnosis, from a patient treated with antithyroid drugs. The J gene is TRBJ2-3, the V gene TRBV6-1, with 8 bases that match TRBD2. This chain's CDR3 is CASTTRAGASDTQYF. As DNA, the CDR3 is TGTGCCAGCACCACGAGAGCGGGAGCGTCAGATACGCAGTATTTT.